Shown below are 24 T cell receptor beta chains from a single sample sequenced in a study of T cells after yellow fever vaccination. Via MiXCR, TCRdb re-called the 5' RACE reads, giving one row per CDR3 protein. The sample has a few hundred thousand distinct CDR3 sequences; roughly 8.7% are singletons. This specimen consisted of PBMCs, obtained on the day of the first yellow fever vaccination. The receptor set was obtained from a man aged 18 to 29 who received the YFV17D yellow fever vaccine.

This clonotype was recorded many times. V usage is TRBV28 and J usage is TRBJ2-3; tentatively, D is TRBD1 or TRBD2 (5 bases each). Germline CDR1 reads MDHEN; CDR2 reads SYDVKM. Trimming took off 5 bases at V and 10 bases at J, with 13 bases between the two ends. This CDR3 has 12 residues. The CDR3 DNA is TGTGCCAGCAGTACGAGTGGGGGACCGCAGTATTTT. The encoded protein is CASSTSGGPQYF.

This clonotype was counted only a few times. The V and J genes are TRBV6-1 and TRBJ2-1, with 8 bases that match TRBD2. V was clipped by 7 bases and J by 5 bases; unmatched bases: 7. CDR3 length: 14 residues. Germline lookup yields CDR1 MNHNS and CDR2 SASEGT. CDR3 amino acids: CASTPGRGDNEQFF. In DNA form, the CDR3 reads TGTGCCAGCACCCCGGGGCGGGGGGACAATGAGCAGTTCTTC.

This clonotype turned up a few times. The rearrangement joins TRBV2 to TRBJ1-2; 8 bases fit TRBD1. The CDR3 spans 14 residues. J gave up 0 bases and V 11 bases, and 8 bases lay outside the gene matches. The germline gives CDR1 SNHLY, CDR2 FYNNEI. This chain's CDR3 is CAPKGTGPNYGYTF. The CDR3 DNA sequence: TGTGCCCCCAAAGGGACAGGCCCTAACTATGGCTACACCTTC.

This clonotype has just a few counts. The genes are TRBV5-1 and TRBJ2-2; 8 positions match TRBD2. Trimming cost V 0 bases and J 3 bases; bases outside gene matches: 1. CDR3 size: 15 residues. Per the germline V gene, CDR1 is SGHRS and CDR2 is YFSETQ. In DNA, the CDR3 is TGCGCCAGCAGCTTGGCTAGCGGGTACACCGGGGAGCTGTTTTTT. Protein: CASSLASGYTGELFF.

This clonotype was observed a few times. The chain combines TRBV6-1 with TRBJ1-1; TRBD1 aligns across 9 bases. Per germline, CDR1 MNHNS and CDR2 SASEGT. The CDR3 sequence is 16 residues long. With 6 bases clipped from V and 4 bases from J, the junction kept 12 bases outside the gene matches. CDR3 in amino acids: CASSRQRGTGSTEAFF. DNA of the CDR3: TGTGCCAGCAGCCGACAACGTGGGACAGGGAGCACTGAAGCTTTCTTT.

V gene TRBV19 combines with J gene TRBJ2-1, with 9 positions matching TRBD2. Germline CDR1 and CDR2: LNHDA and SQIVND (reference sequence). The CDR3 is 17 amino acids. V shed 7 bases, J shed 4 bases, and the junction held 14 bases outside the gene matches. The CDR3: CASKRGEELAGYNEQFF. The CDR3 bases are TGTGCCAGTAAAAGGGGCGAGGAGCTAGCGGGGTACAATGAGCAGTTCTTC.

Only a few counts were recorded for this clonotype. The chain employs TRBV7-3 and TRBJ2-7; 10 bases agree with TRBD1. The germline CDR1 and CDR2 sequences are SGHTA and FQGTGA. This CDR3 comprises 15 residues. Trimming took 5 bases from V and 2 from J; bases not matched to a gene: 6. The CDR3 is CASSPAGTGAYEQYV. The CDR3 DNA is TGTGCCAGCAGCCCAGCCGGGACAGGGGCCTACGAGCAGTACGTC.

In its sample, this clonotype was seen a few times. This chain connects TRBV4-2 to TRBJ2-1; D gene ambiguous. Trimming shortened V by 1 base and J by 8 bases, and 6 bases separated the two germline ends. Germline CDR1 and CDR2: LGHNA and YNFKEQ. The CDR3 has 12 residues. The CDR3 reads CASSQGTDEQFF. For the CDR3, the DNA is TGTGCCAGCAGCCAAGGAACGGATGAGCAGTTCTTC.

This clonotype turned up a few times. The CDR3: CASSPGPDRIYEQYV. In DNA form, the CDR3 reads TGTGCCAGCAGTCCAGGTCCGGACAGAATCTACGAGCAGTACGTC. The rearrangement joins TRBV6-1 to TRBJ2-7; D is possibly TRBD1 (6 bases). V lost 5 bases and J 3 bases, leaving 17 bases between the germline ends. The CDR3 totals 15 residues. CDR1 and CDR2 from the germline V gene are MNHNS and SASEGT.

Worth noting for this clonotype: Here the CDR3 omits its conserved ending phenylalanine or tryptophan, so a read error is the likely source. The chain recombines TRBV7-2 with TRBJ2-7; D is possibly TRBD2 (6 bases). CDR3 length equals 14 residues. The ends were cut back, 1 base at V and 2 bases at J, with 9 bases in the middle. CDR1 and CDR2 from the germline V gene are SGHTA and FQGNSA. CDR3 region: CASSLVAGTYEQYL. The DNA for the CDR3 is TGTGCCAGCAGCTTAGTTGCGGGGACCTACGAGCAGTACTTA.

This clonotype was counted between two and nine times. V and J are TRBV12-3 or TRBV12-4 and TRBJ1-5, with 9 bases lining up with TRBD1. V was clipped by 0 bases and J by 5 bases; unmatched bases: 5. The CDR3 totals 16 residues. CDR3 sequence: CASSLAGTGRYQPQHF. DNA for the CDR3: TGTGCCAGCAGTTTAGCGGGGACAGGGAGATATCAGCCCCAGCATTTT.

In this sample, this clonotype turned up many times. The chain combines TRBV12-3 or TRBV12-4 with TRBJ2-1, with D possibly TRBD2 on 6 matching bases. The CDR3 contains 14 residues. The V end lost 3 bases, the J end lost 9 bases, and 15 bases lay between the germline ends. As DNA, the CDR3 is TGTGCCAGCAGTTTGACTGGAGCGGGCCGTGAGCAGTTCTTC. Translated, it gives CASSLTGAGREQFF.

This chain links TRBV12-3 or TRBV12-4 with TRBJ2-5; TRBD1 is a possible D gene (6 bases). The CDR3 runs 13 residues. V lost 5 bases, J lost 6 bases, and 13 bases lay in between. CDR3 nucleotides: TGTGCCAGCAGTATCGGACAGCGCCAGACCCAGTACTTC. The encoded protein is CASSIGQRQTQYF.

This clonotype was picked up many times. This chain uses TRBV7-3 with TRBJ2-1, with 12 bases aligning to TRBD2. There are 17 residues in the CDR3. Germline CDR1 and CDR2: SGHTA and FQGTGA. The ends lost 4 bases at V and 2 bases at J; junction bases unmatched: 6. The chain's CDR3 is CASSSGLAGNPYNEQFF. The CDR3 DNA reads TGTGCCAGCAGCTCCGGACTAGCGGGGAATCCCTACAATGAGCAGTTCTTC.

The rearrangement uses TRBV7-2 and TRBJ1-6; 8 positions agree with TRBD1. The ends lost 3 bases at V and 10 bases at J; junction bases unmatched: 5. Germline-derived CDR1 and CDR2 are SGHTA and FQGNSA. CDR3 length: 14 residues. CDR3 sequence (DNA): TGTGCCAGCAGCTTGCGGACAGGGCCCTCACCCCTCCACTTT. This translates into CASSLRTGPSPLHF.

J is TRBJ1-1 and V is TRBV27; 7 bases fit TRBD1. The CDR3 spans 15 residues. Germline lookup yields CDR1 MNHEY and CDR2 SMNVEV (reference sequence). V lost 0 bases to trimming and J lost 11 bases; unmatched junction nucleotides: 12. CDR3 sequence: CASSLSVGQGGEAFF. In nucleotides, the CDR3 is TGTGCCAGCAGTTTATCAGTCGGTCAGGGGGGCGAGGCTTTCTTT.

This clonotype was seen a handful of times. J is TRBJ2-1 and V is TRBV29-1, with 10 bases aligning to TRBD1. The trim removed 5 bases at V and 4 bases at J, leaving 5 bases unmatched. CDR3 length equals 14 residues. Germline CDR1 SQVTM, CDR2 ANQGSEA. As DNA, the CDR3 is TGCAGCGTTCAGCGGGACAGGGGATACAATGAGCAGTTCTTC. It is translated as CSVQRDRGYNEQFF.

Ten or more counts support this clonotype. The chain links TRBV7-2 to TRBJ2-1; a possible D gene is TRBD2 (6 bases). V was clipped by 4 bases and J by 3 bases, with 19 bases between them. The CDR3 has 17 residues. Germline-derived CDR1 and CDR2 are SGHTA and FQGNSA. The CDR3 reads CASSSIPGTVYYNEQFF. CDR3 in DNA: TGTGCCAGCAGCTCCATTCCCGGGACTGTCTACTACAATGAGCAGTTCTTC. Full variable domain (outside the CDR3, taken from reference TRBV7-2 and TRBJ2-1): GAGVSQSPSNKVTEKGKDVELRCDPISGHTALYWYRQSLGQGLEFLIYFQGNSAPDKSGLPSDRFSAERTGGSVSTLTIQRTQQEDSAVYLCASSSIPGTVYYNEQFFGPGTRLTVL.

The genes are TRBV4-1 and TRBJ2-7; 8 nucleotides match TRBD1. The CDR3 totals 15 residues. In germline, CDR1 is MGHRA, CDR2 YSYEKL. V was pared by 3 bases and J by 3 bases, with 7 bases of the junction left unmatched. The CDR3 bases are TGCGCCAGCAGCCAGACCGGGACAGGCGACTACGAGCAGTACGTC. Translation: CASSQTGTGDYEQYV.

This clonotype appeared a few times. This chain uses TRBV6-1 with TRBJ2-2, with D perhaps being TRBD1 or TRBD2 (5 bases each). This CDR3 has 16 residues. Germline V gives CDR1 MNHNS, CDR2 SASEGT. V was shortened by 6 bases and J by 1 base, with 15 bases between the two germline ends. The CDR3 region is CASSGPGTVNTGELFF. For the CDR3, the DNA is TGTGCCAGCAGCGGACCCGGGACGGTGAACACCGGGGAGCTGTTTTTT.

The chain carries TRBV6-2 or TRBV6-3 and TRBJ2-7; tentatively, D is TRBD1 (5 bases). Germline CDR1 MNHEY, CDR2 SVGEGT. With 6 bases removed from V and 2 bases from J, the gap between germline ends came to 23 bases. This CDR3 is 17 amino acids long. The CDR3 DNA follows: TGTGCCAGCAGCTCCCCGCAGGGTAGGAACATACCCTACGAGCAGTACTTC. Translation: CASSSPQGRNIPYEQYF.

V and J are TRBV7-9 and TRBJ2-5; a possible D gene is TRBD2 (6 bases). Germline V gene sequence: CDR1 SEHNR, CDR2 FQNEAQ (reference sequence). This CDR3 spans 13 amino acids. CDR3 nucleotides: TGTGCTTTGCGGGGACCCCCCCAAGAGACCCAGTACTTC. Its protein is CALRGPPQETQYF.

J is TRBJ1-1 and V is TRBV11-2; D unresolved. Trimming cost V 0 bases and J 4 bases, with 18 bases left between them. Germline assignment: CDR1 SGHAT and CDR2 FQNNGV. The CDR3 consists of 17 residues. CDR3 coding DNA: TGTGCCAGCAGCTTAGATTCGACGTCAACCCGATCCACTGAAGCTTTCTTT. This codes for CASSLDSTSTRSTEAFF. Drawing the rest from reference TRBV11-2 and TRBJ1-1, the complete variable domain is EAGVAQSPRYKIIEKRQSVAFWCNPISGHATLYWYQQILGQGPKLLIQFQNNGVVDDSQLPKDRFSAERLKGVDSTLKIQPAKLEDSAVYLCASSLDSTSTRSTEAFFGQGTRLTVV.

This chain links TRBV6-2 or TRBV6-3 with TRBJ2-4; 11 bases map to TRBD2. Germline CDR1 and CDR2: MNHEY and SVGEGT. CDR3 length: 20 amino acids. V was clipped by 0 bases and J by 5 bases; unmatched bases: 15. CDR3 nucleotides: TGTGCCAGCAGTTACTCGACGCTAGCGGGGGGACGCGGGGGGGAAAACATTCAGTACTTC. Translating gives CASSYSTLAGGRGGENIQYF.